What follows describes a single T cell receptor (beta chain). Antigen: not known. At one boundary the junction diverges from the germline segment, which might be a read error. This specimen comes from a study of Graves' ophthalmopathy and Graves' hyperthyroidism. The authors amplified TCR beta CDR3 regions from RNA transcripts. The library came from an HTBI-primed first-round RT-PCR and a second-round multiplex PCR. TCRdb re-derived calls from the multiplex PCR reads in MiXCR, one entry per CDR3 protein. The sample includes over a million distinct CDR3 sequences, around a third of them seen just once. Findings of the study overall: Using a 13-signature model, the authors split ophthalmopathy from stable hyperthyroidism, with roughly 90% sensitivity and 81.08% specificity.

The CDR3 contains 15 residues. CDR1 is SGHRS and CDR2 is YFSETQ in the germline V gene. Hyperthyroidism cases were recent diagnoses of under 2 months' duration in people aged 18 to 65. The source of this sequence is an adult man with Graves' hyperthyroidism. Specimen: peripheral blood or thyroid tissue (not recorded which). The chain carries TRBV5-1 and TRBJ2-7, with D possibly being TRBD1 (6 bases). The CDR3, as DNA: TGCGCCAGCAGCTTGGTTACAGGGAGAAACTACGGGCAGTACTTC. Translating gives CASSLVTGRNYGQYF. Complete variable domain (other parts from reference TRBV5-1 and TRBJ2-7): KAGVTQTPRYLIKTRGQQVTLSCSPISGHRSVSWYQQTPGQGLQFLFEYFSETQRNKGNFPGRFSGRQFSNSRSEMNVSTLELGDSALYLCASSLVTGRNYGQYFGPGTRLTVT.